A selection of T cell receptor beta chains follows, all from one sample in a study of T cells after yellow fever vaccination. TCRdb reprocessed the 5' RACE reads with MiXCR, giving one entry per CDR3 protein. The table lists fewer than 400,000 distinct CDR3 sequences, 6.2% of them singletons, with approximately 16% in the top ten. The material sequenced was PBMCs, taken 5 days after the yellow fever booster vaccination. These receptors came from a man between 25 and 39 years old who received the YFV17D yellow fever vaccine. CDR3s include the opening cysteine and the closing phenylalanine or tryptophan. Each record gives: J gene, D gene, V gene, clone size, CDR3 protein, CDR3 DNA. The D gene is left open where the match is weak. Clone size is given for some rows only: seen once, a few or many times, or a class if the clone is expanded.

TRBJ2-5	-	TRBV4-3	-	CASSQTGFQETQYF	TGCGCCAGCAGCCAAACAGGATTCCAAGAGACCCAGTACTTC
TRBJ2-3	-	TRBV7-6	many	CAVASTDTQYF	TGTGCAGTCGCCTCCACAGATACGCAGTATTTT
TRBJ2-6	-	TRBV20-1	-	CSARDWGSGANVLTF	TGCAGTGCTAGAGATTGGGGGTCTGGGGCCAACGTCCTGACTTTC
TRBJ2-5	-	TRBV5-8	many	CASREETQYF	TGTGCCAGCAGAGAGGAGACCCAGTACTTC
TRBJ1-3	TRBD1	TRBV20-1	few	CSAAGTAGNTIYF	TGCAGTGCTGCAGGGACAGCTGGAAACACCATATATTTT
TRBJ2-4	TRBD1	TRBV19	few	CASSIQGTDKNIQYF	TGTGCCAGTAGTATTCAGGGGACAGATAAAAACATTCAGTACTTC
TRBJ2-3	TRBD2	TRBV2	few	CASAVGRLGTDTQYF	TGTGCCAGCGCGGTCGGGAGGCTAGGCACAGATACGCAGTATTTT
TRBJ2-1	-	TRBV11-1	few	CASSPLHQRGGTRVFNEQFF	TGTGCCAGCAGCCCCCTCCATCAACGCGGCGGGACAAGGGTCTTCAATGAGCAGTTCTTC
TRBJ2-4	-	TRBV29-1	few	CSVEDSPIAKNIQYF	TGCAGCGTTGAAGACAGCCCCATAGCCAAAAACATTCAGTACTTC
TRBJ2-5	-	TRBV20-1	many	CSAGGVQETQYF	TGCAGTGCAGGAGGGGTCCAAGAGACCCAGTACTTC
TRBJ2-7	-	TRBV15	many	CATSRDVSYEQYF	TGTGCCACCAGCAGGGACGTCTCCTACGAGCAGTACTTC
TRBJ2-3	-	TRBV25-1	few	CASSTGSVADTQYF	TGTGCCAGCTCTACAGGGAGTGTAGCAGATACGCAGTATTTT
TRBJ1-5	-	TRBV5-1	-	CASSLMTDQPQHF	TGCGCCAGCAGCTTGATGACAGACCAGCCCCAGCATTTT
TRBJ1-4	-	TRBV12-3/TRBV12-4	few	CASRPDGFNEKLFF	TGTGCCAGCAGGCCGGACGGGTTTAATGAAAAACTGTTTTTT
TRBJ2-7	-	TRBV7-2	few	CASSPAGYPYEQYF	TGTGCCAGCAGCCCGGCAGGGTACCCCTACGAGCAGTACTTC
TRBJ2-7	-	TRBV7-2	few	CASKREFQSYEQYF	TGTGCCAGCAAGAGGGAATTCCAGTCCTACGAGCAGTACTTC
TRBJ2-5	-	TRBV18	few	CASSPRRGLYQETQYF	TGTGCCAGCTCACCAAGACGGGGACTGTACCAAGAGACCCAGTACTTC
TRBJ2-7	-	TRBV12-3/TRBV12-4	few	CASSISTGYEQYF	TGTGCCAGCAGCATATCTACAGGGTACGAGCAGTACTTC
TRBJ2-1	TRBD2	TRBV4-2	many	CASSQVNAGGPAEQFF	TGTGCCAGCAGCCAAGTCAACGCGGGAGGGCCTGCTGAGCAGTTCTTC
TRBJ2-3	TRBD1	TRBV10-3	-	CAISEYWTGTDTQYF	TGTGCCATCAGTGAGTACTGGACAGGCACAGATACGCAGTATTTC
TRBJ2-4	TRBD2	TRBV28	-	CASSPTSGRTDRYF	TGTGCCAGCAGTCCAACTAGCGGGAGGACCGATAGGTACTTC
TRBJ2-5	-	TRBV6-1	many	CASTPQGSKTQYF	TGTGCCAGCACTCCACAGGGCTCTAAGACCCAGTACTTC
TRBJ2-1	-	TRBV19	many	CASKKLIKNNEQFF	TGTGCCAGTAAAAAACTCATCAAGAACAATGAGCAGTTCTTC
TRBJ1-2	TRBD1	TRBV5-1	-	CASSTGQEDGYTF	TGCGCCAGCAGCACGGGACAGGAAGATGGCTACACCTTC
TRBJ2-7	-	TRBV7-2	many	CASSSNNYEQYF	TGTGCCAGCAGCTCCAATAACTACGAGCAGTACTTC
TRBJ2-3	-	TRBV5-1	-	CASSLEAGTFRDTQYF	TGCGCCAGCAGCTTGGAGGCTGGGACCTTTCGGGATACGCAGTATTTT
TRBJ1-5	-	TRBV7-2	many	CASSLEPGRQPQHF	TGTGCCAGCAGCTTAGAGCCCGGAAGACAGCCCCAGCATTTT
TRBJ2-2	TRBD1	TRBV29-1	few	CSVTRDRVTGELFF	TGCAGCGTGACCCGGGACAGAGTAACCGGGGAGCTGTTTTTT
TRBJ2-3	-	TRBV5-1	-	CASSVIPSTDTQYF	TGCGCCAGCAGCGTTATCCCTAGCACAGATACGCAGTATTTT
TRBJ2-2	-	TRBV5-5	many	CASSIMSAGELFF	TGTGCCAGCAGCATAATGTCGGCCGGGGAGCTGTTTTTT
TRBJ1-3	TRBD1	TRBV5-4	few	CASSLGQGPGNTIYF	TGTGCCAGCAGCTTGGGACAGGGGCCTGGAAACACCATATATTTT
TRBJ2-1	TRBD1	TRBV29-1	few	CSVDSDRGDSEQFF	TGCAGCGTTGATTCGGACAGGGGAGATTCTGAGCAGTTCTTC
TRBJ2-4	-	TRBV18	-	CASAAARGSNLAKNIQYF	TGTGCCAGCGCCGCGGCCCGGGGGAGTAATCTAGCCAAAAACATTCAGTACTTC
TRBJ2-1	TRBD2	TRBV4-3	many	CASSLRAGGDEQFF	TGCGCCAGCAGCCTCCGAGCGGGAGGGGATGAGCAGTTCTTC
TRBJ2-1	-	TRBV6-1	many	CASSPSGTRLKFNEQFF	TGTGCCAGCAGTCCCTCCGGGACTCGACTGAAGTTTAATGAGCAGTTCTTC
TRBJ2-5	-	TRBV27	many	CASSWGSGRETQYF	TGTGCCAGCAGTTGGGGATCAGGGCGTGAGACCCAGTACTTC
TRBJ1-1	-	TRBV5-1	many	CASSLAGVGTEAFF	TGCGCCAGCAGCTTGGCCGGGGTGGGCACTGAAGCTTTCTTT
TRBJ1-1	-	TRBV5-1	few	CATRSGQLNTEAFF	TGCGCCACCCGGTCCGGACAACTGAACACTGAAGCTTTCTTT
TRBJ1-1	-	TRBV4-3	many	CASSPFTDRESEAFF	TGCGCCAGCAGCCCGTTTACCGACAGAGAAAGTGAAGCTTTCTTT
TRBJ2-3	-	TRBV30	many	CAWSVQGLGDTQYF	TGTGCCTGGAGTGTACAGGGCCTCGGGGATACGCAGTATTTT
TRBJ1-1	-	TRBV5-4	few	CASSLGGQNTEAFF	TGTGCCAGCAGCTTGGGCGGCCAGAACACTGAAGCTTTCTTT
TRBJ1-1	TRBD1	TRBV28	many	CASSLLPTGATEAFF	TGTGCCAGCAGTTTACTCCCTACAGGGGCCACTGAAGCTTTCTTT
TRBJ2-2	-	TRBV15	-	CATSKNRGGDIGELFF	TGTGCCACCAGCAAAAACAGGGGAGGAGATATCGGGGAGCTGTTTTTT
TRBJ2-7	-	TRBV5-1	-	CASSSQPGSRQIYEQYF	TGCGCCAGCAGCTCTCAACCCGGGTCCAGGCAGATCTACGAGCAGTACTTC
TRBJ2-3	TRBD2	TRBV5-6	-	CASELAGGPGDTQYF	TGTGCCTCGGAACTAGCGGGAGGGCCAGGAGATACGCAGTATTTT
TRBJ2-1	TRBD2	TRBV7-2	few	CASSYLAGVGFF	TGTGCCAGCAGCTACCTAGCGGGAGTAGGATTCTTC
TRBJ2-7	TRBD1	TRBV7-2	-	CASSPRDRVVTYEQYF	TGTGCCAGCAGCCCGCGCGACAGGGTAGTAACCTACGAGCAGTACTTC
TRBJ2-7	TRBD2	TRBV20-1	many	CSASPGRERLEQYF	TGCAGTGCTAGTCCGGGGAGGGAACGTCTCGAGCAGTACTTC
TRBJ1-5	-	TRBV20-1	few	CSAMTNNQPQHF	TGCAGTGCTATGACGAACAATCAGCCCCAGCATTTT
TRBJ2-1	-	TRBV7-2	many	CASSEYNEQFF	TGTGCCAGCAGCGAATACAATGAGCAGTTCTTC
TRBJ2-3	TRBD2	TRBV7-2	few	CASSTLLGLVRTDTQYF	TGTGCCAGCAGCACGCTGCTGGGACTAGTTAGAACAGATACGCAGTATTTT
TRBJ2-3	-	TRBV7-2	-	CASSLGQTSLLTDTQYF	TGTGCCAGCAGCTTAGGCCAGACTAGTTTACTCACAGATACGCAGTATTTT
TRBJ1-1	-	TRBV9	many	CASSVSARGGQEEAFF	TGTGCCAGCAGCGTAAGTGCCCGGGGGGGACAAGAGGAAGCTTTCTTT
TRBJ2-1	TRBD2	TRBV9	few	CASSVVGGDQFF	TGTGCCAGCAGCGTAGTTGGGGGGGATCAGTTCTTC
TRBJ2-1	-	TRBV2	-	CASSVAASYNEQFF	TGTGCCAGCAGTGTAGCGGCCTCCTACAATGAGCAGTTCTTC
TRBJ1-5	TRBD1	TRBV4-1	-	CASSLTGGIDQPQHF	TGCGCCAGCAGCCTGACAGGGGGAATCGATCAGCCCCAGCATTTT
TRBJ2-1	-	TRBV6-2/TRBV6-3	few	CASGQSSYNEQFF	TGTGCCAGCGGGCAGAGCTCCTACAATGAGCAGTTCTTC
TRBJ2-7	TRBD2	TRBV12-3/TRBV12-4	-	CASSLVSGTTYEQYF	TGTGCCAGCAGTTTAGTTAGCGGGACTACCTACGAGCAGTACTTC
TRBJ2-7	TRBD2	TRBV20-1	-	CRAQAGGPYEQYF	TGCAGGGCTCAAGCGGGAGGGCCCTACGAGCAGTACTTC
TRBJ1-6	-	TRBV5-6	few	CASSLQTGTGSPLHF	TGTGCCAGCAGCTTACAAACAGGAACGGGATCACCCCTCCACTTT